This is a list of T cell receptor beta chains from one sample in a study of blood T cell repertoires in COVID-19. Here immunoSEQ multiplex PCR was the method, and the copy in TCRdb shows in-frame clones only, minus some. The table records roughly 98,000 clones, over 80% of them present only once. Sequencing was carried out using peripheral blood. These receptors all stem from a woman in her fifties or sixties with active COVID-19. Each CDR3 is given with its conserved first and last residue. The D gene is left open where the match is weak. Some rows have no size entry. The others give once, few or many, or a class for an expanded clone.

d_gene: TRBD2
abundance: .
j_gene: TRBJ2-5
v_gene: TRBV7-2
CDR3nt: TGTGCCAGCAGCTCGGGACTAGCGGGGGAGACCCAGTACTTC
CDR3aa: CASSSGLAGETQYF

d_gene: TRBD1
abundance: few
j_gene: TRBJ1-2
v_gene: TRBV6-5
CDR3nt: TGTGCCAGCAGTTACTTTTGGACAGGGGGCGTCTATGGCTACACCTTC
CDR3aa: CASSYFWTGGVYGYTF

d_gene: TRBD2
abundance: .
j_gene: TRBJ2-2
v_gene: TRBV5-1
CDR3nt: TGCGCCAGCAGCTTGGCCCGGGAGGGCCTCGCCGGGGAGCTGTTTTTT
CDR3aa: CASSLAREGLAGELFF

d_gene: .
abundance: .
j_gene: TRBJ1-1
v_gene: TRBV5-1
CDR3nt: TGCGCCAGCAGCTTGTCCGGCCGTGCGGGGGAGGCGGACACTGAAGCTTTCTTT
CDR3aa: CASSLSGRAGEADTEAFF

d_gene: .
abundance: .
j_gene: TRBJ1-2
v_gene: TRBV3-1/TRBV3-2
CDR3nt: TGTGCCAGCAGCTTCAGGACAGAGGGCTACACCTTC
CDR3aa: CASSFRTEGYTF

d_gene: .
abundance: .
j_gene: TRBJ1-6
v_gene: TRBV9
CDR3nt: TGTGCCAGCAGCGTAGGACAGGCAGTTTCACCCCTCCACTTT
CDR3aa: CASSVGQAVSPLHF

d_gene: .
abundance: once
j_gene: TRBJ1-3
v_gene: TRBV3-1/TRBV3-2
CDR3nt: TGTGCCAGCAGCCAAGATATAAGGACATTAGGTGGAAACACCATATATTTT
CDR3aa: CASSQDIRTLGGNTIYF

d_gene: .
abundance: .
j_gene: TRBJ2-5
v_gene: TRBV2
CDR3nt: TGTGCCAGCATCCCGGGCAGGGTTGGGACCCAGTACTTC
CDR3aa: CASIPGRVGTQYF

d_gene: TRBD1
abundance: .
j_gene: TRBJ2-7
v_gene: TRBV19
CDR3nt: TGTGCCAGTAAGGACAGGGCGGACTTC
CDR3aa: CASKDRADF

d_gene: .
abundance: .
j_gene: TRBJ2-7
v_gene: TRBV6-5
CDR3nt: TGTGCCAGCAGTTCCTTGGGGGGACAGTCCTACGAGCAGTACTTC
CDR3aa: CASSSLGGQSYEQYF

d_gene: .
abundance: once
j_gene: TRBJ2-3
v_gene: TRBV5-4
CDR3nt: TGTGCCAGCAGCTTTGGCACAGGGACGGATACGCAGTATTTT
CDR3aa: CASSFGTGTDTQYF

d_gene: TRBD2
abundance: once
j_gene: TRBJ2-5
v_gene: TRBV7-2
CDR3nt: TGTGCCAGCAGCCCAGCGGGGGGACCTCAAGAGACCCAGTACTTC
CDR3aa: CASSPAGGPQETQYF

d_gene: .
abundance: .
j_gene: TRBJ2-3
v_gene: TRBV5-6
CDR3nt: TGTGCCAGCAGCACTGGACAAATTCAGTATTTT
CDR3aa: CASSTGQIQYF

d_gene: .
abundance: .
j_gene: TRBJ2-7
v_gene: TRBV6-5
CDR3nt: TGTGCCAGCAGTTACTCGCCGGGAGAAGTCGCCTACGAGCAGTACTTC
CDR3aa: CASSYSPGEVAYEQYF

d_gene: TRBD1
abundance: .
j_gene: TRBJ2-3
v_gene: TRBV7-9
CDR3nt: TGTGCCAGCAGCTATAGACAGGGACCTAGCACAGATACGCAGTATTTT
CDR3aa: CASSYRQGPSTDTQYF

d_gene: TRBD1
abundance: .
j_gene: TRBJ2-3
v_gene: TRBV24-1
CDR3nt: TGTGCCTCCGCAACAGGGGCCACAGATACGCAGTATTTT
CDR3aa: CASATGATDTQYF

d_gene: .
abundance: once
j_gene: TRBJ1-2
v_gene: TRBV3-1/TRBV3-2
CDR3nt: TGTGCCAGCAGCTATGGGGCTTCCCCCACCTTC
CDR3aa: CASSYGASPTF

d_gene: .
abundance: .
j_gene: TRBJ1-4
v_gene: TRBV6-6
CDR3nt: TGTGCCAGCAGTTACTCGATTTCAGATGCTAATGAAAAACTGTTTTTT
CDR3aa: CASSYSISDANEKLFF

d_gene: .
abundance: .
j_gene: TRBJ2-1
v_gene: TRBV11-3
CDR3nt: TGTGCCAGCAGCCCAGGGGGCGGGAGGGAAACAAGCTCCTACAATGAGCAGTTCTTC
CDR3aa: CASSPGGGRETSSYNEQFF

d_gene: TRBD2
abundance: once
j_gene: TRBJ2-1
v_gene: TRBV28
CDR3nt: TGTGCCAGCAGTCCGGGACTAGCGGGGGACTACAATGAGCAGTTCTTC
CDR3aa: CASSPGLAGDYNEQFF

d_gene: TRBD1
abundance: .
j_gene: TRBJ2-7
v_gene: TRBV5-1
CDR3nt: TGCGCCAGCAGCTTGGCTACAGGAACAGGGGGCTCTTACGAGCAGTACTTC
CDR3aa: CASSLATGTGGSYEQYF

d_gene: .
abundance: .
j_gene: TRBJ2-2
v_gene: TRBV14
CDR3nt: TGTGCCAGCAGCCCGATGAACGGAGGGGCCGGGGAGCTGTTTTTT
CDR3aa: CASSPMNGGAGELFF

d_gene: .
abundance: once
j_gene: TRBJ2-7
v_gene: TRBV5-1
CDR3nt: TGCGCCAGCAGCTACCGCCCCGAAAGCTTCTACGAGCAGTACTTC
CDR3aa: CASSYRPESFYEQYF

d_gene: .
abundance: .
j_gene: TRBJ1-1
v_gene: TRBV19
CDR3nt: TGTGCCAGTAGCCACTCCGGAAGGGTAGGGCAGGGGAGCGCTGAAGCTTTCTTT
CDR3aa: CASSHSGRVGQGSAEAFF

d_gene: .
abundance: .
j_gene: TRBJ2-5
v_gene: TRBV14
CDR3nt: TGTGCCAGCAGCCAAGGAAGGGGGTGGCAAGAGACCCAGTACTTC
CDR3aa: CASSQGRGWQETQYF

d_gene: TRBD2
abundance: .
j_gene: TRBJ2-1
v_gene: TRBV6-6
CDR3nt: TGTGCCAGCAGTTACCCAAGCGGGGGGGCCCCCAATGAGCAGTTCTTC
CDR3aa: CASSYPSGGAPNEQFF

d_gene: TRBD1
abundance: .
j_gene: TRBJ1-1
v_gene: TRBV7-9
CDR3nt: TGTGCCAGCAGCACCTTACCGGGACAGACGCCCCTGAACACTGAAGCTTTCTTT
CDR3aa: CASSTLPGQTPLNTEAFF

d_gene: TRBD1
abundance: .
j_gene: TRBJ1-1
v_gene: TRBV28
CDR3nt: TGTGCCAGCAGTCCCCCGGGACAGGACACTGAAGCTTTCTTT
CDR3aa: CASSPPGQDTEAFF

d_gene: .
abundance: .
j_gene: TRBJ2-1
v_gene: TRBV7-9
CDR3nt: TGTGCCAGCAGCTTGGGGACTTCTTCCTACAATGAGCAGTTCTTC
CDR3aa: CASSLGTSSYNEQFF

d_gene: .
abundance: .
j_gene: TRBJ2-1
v_gene: TRBV6-5
CDR3nt: TGTGCCAGCAGGAGCGGCACGGGGGACGTCTCGGGGTTCTTC
CDR3aa: CASRSGTGDVSGFF

d_gene: .
abundance: .
j_gene: TRBJ2-3
v_gene: TRBV20-1
CDR3nt: TGCAGTGCTGCAGGGAATACGCAGTATTTT
CDR3aa: CSAAGNTQYF

d_gene: TRBD1
abundance: .
j_gene: TRBJ1-1
v_gene: TRBV10-2
CDR3nt: TGCGCCAGCAGTGTGACAGGGCCGACCACTGAAGCTTTCTTT
CDR3aa: CASSVTGPTTEAFF

d_gene: TRBD1
abundance: .
j_gene: TRBJ2-1
v_gene: TRBV2
CDR3nt: TGTGCCAGCAGTGAGTGGGCGGGAACAGGGGGGGAGCAGTTCTTC
CDR3aa: CASSEWAGTGGEQFF

d_gene: .
abundance: .
j_gene: TRBJ2-7
v_gene: TRBV25-1
CDR3nt: TGTGCCAGCGCCCGGGGAGGCTACGAGCAGTACTTC
CDR3aa: CASARGGYEQYF

d_gene: .
abundance: .
j_gene: TRBJ1-2
v_gene: TRBV28
CDR3nt: TGTGCCAGCAGTGACCAGGGAAGGAGCTATGGCTACACCTTC
CDR3aa: CASSDQGRSYGYTF

d_gene: TRBD1
abundance: .
j_gene: TRBJ1-2
v_gene: TRBV28
CDR3nt: TGTGCCAGCAGTTTTCGGACAGGGGGCAACTATGGCTACACCTTC
CDR3aa: CASSFRTGGNYGYTF

d_gene: TRBD2
abundance: .
j_gene: TRBJ2-2
v_gene: TRBV28
CDR3nt: TGTGCCAGCAGTTTAGTTGCGGGAGGGCCAAACGGGGAGCTGTTTTTT
CDR3aa: CASSLVAGGPNGELFF

d_gene: .
abundance: .
j_gene: TRBJ2-3
v_gene: TRBV5-1
CDR3nt: TGCGCCAGCAGCTCCTCCTCCACAGATACGCAGTATTTT
CDR3aa: CASSSSSTDTQYF